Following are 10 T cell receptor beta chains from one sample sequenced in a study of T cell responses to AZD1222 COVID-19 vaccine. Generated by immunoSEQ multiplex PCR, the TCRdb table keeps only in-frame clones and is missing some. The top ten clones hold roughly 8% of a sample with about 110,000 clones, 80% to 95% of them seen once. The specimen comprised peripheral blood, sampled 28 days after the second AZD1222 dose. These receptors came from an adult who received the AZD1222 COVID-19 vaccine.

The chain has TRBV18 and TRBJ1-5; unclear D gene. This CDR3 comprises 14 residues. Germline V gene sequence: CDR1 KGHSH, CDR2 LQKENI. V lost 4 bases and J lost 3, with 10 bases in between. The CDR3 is CASSLLQNNQPQHF. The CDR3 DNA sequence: TGTGCCAGCTCACTATTACAAAACAATCAGCCCCAGCATTTT.

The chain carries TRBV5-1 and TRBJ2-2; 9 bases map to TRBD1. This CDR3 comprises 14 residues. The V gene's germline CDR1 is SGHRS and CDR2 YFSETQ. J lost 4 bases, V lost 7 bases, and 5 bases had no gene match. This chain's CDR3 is CASWRQGGTGELFF. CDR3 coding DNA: TGCGCCAGCTGGCGACAGGGGGGCACCGGGGAGCTGTTTTTT.

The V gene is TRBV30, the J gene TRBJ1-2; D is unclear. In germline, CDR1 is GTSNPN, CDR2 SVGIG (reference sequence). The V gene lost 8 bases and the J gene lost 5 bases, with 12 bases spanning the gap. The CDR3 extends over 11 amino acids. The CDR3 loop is CASSPGYGYTF. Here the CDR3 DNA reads TGTGCCAGCAGCCCGGGTTATGGCTACACCTTC.

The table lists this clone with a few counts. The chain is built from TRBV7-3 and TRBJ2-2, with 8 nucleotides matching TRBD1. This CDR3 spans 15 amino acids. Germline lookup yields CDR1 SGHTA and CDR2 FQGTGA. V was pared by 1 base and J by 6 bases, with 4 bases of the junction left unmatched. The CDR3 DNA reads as TGTGCCAGCAGCTTAAACAGGGGGAAGGCCGGGGAGCTGTTTTTT. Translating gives CASSLNRGKAGELFF.

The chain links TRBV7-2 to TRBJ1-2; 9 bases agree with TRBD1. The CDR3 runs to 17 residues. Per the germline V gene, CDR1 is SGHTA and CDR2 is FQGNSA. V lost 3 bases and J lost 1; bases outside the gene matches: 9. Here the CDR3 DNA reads TGTGCCAGCAGCTTCTCCGGGACAGGGCGATTTAACTATGGCTACACCTTC. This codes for CASSFSGTGRFNYGYTF.

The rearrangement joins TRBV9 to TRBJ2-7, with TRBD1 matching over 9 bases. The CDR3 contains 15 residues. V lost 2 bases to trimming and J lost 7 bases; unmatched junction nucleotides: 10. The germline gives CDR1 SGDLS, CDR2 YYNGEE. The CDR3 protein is CASSVTDRGIIEQYF. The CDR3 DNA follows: TGTGCCAGCAGCGTGACGGACAGGGGAATTATAGAGCAGTACTTC.

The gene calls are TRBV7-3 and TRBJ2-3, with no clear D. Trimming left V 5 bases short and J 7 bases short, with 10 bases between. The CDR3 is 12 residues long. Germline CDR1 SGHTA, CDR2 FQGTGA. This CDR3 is CASSGKGYTQYF. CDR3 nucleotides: TGTGCCAGCAGCGGGAAGGGTTATACGCAGTATTTT.

CDR3 sequence (DNA): TGTGCCAGTGGCCGGGACGGCGGCTCTGGAAACACCATATATTTT. Translating gives CASGRDGGSGNTIYF. This chain links TRBV19 with TRBJ1-3; D possibly corresponds to TRBD1 (5 bases). The CDR3 extends over 15 amino acids. Germline-derived CDR1 and CDR2 are LNHDA and SQIVND (reference sequence). Trimming left V 8 bases short and J 0 bases short, with 14 bases between.

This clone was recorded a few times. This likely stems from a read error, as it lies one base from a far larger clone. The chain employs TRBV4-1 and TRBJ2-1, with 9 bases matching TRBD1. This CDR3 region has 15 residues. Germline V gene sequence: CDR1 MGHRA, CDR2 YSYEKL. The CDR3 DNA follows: TGCGCCACCAGCCCACAGGGGGCAATCTACAATGAGCAGTTCTTC. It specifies CATSPQGAIYNEQFF.

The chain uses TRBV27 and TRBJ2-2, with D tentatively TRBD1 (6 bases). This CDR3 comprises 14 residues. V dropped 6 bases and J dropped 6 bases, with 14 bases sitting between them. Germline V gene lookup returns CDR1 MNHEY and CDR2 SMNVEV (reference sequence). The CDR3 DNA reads TGTGCCAGCAGAACGGGACACCGGGCCGGGGAGCTGTTTTTT. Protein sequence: CASRTGHRAGELFF.